The 27 T cell receptor beta chains below come from one sample, sequenced in a study of a mutant IDH1 vaccine in newly diagnosed glioma. The data were produced by immunoSEQ multiplex PCR, yet TCRdb's version contains in-frame clones alone and is incomplete. The sample gives about 130,000 clones, around 80% of which show up once; less than 7% is in the top ten. Regarding time point: week 11, during vaccination. Mutant IDH1 20-mer peptide, at 300 ug, made up each vaccine dose, with topical imiquimod. No antigen is known for these receptors. The sequences come from PBMCs, collected from a glioma patient whose treatment included an IDH1 peptide vaccine. These receptor sequences come from a man between 40 and 49 years old with glioma.

Only one count was recorded for this clone. The junction does not match germline at one end; this may be a read error. The chain couples TRBV7-7 to TRBJ2-3; weak D call: TRBD1 (5 bases). Germline V CDR1 and CDR2: SSHAT, FNYEAQ (reference sequence). This CDR3 contains 12 residues. The CDR3 loop reads CASSQGADTQYF. The CDR3 coding sequence is TGTGCTAGCAGCCAGGGTGCAGATACGCAGTATTTT. The full variable domain, in which reference TRBV7-7 and TRBJ2-3 provide the parts outside the CDR3, is GAGVSQSPRYKVTKRGQDVTLRCDPISSHATLYWYQQALGQGPEFLTYFNYEAQPDKSGLPSDRFSAERPEGSISTLTIQRTEQRDSAMYRCASSQGADTQYFGPGTRLTVL.

Comments on this clone: Other DNA sequences in the same sample also yield this CDR3. The chain links TRBV27 to TRBJ1-5, with D hard to call. The V end was cut by 5 bases, the J end by 3 bases, with 5 bases between. This CDR3 has 12 amino acids. The V gene's germline CDR1 is MNHEY and CDR2 SMNVEV (reference sequence). CDR3 in amino acids: CASSPYNQPQHF. The CDR3 DNA follows: TGTGCCAGCAGTCCGTACAATCAGCCCCAGCATTTT.

The V and J genes are TRBV4-3 and TRBJ2-3, with D perhaps matching TRBD2 (5 bases). Germline assignment: CDR1 LGHNA and CDR2 YSLEER. V was shortened by 1 base and J by 0 bases, with 11 bases between the two germline ends. This CDR3 spans 16 amino acids. The CDR3 protein is CASSQGTGTSTDTQYF. CDR3 bases: TGCGCCAGCAGCCAAGGGACTGGAACTAGCACAGATACGCAGTATTTT.

The CDR3 region is CASSPGDRSLDQPQHF. The CDR3, as DNA: TGTGCCAGCAGCCCCGGGGACAGATCGTTGGATCAGCCCCAGCATTTT. V usage is TRBV7-6 and J usage is TRBJ1-5; TRBD1 matches at 7 bases. Germline values: CDR1 SGHVS, CDR2 FNYEAQ. This CDR3 is built from 16 residues. With V trimmed by 5 bases and J by 5 bases, 12 bases remained unmatched.

The rearrangement uses TRBV5-6 and TRBJ1-4; possibly TRBD1 for D (5 bases). The CDR3 is 16 amino acids. Germline V lookup: CDR1 SGHDT, CDR2 YYEEEE. Trimming removed 0 bases at V and 10 bases at J, with 19 bases between. The CDR3 sequence: CASSLADRGAAGKLFF. In nucleotides, the CDR3 is TGTGCCAGCAGCTTGGCCGATCGTGGGGCGGCGGGAAAACTGTTTTTT.

This rearrangement joins TRBV15 to TRBJ2-2, with D uncertain. Germline CDR1 reads LNHNV; CDR2 reads YYDKDF (reference sequence). This CDR3 has 13 amino acids. Trimming cost V 3 bases and J 6 bases, with 8 bases left between them. The CDR3 region has the DNA TGTGCCACCAGCAGGGGTATTGCCGGGGAGCTGTTTTTT. This sequence encodes CATSRGIAGELFF.

The CDR3 DNA is TGTGCCAGCAGTCCCCACGGACCGGGCGGAAACACCATATATTTT. Translation gives CASSPHGPGGNTIYF. This rearrangement joins TRBV28 to TRBJ1-3; no definite D call. This CDR3 has 15 amino acids. Per germline, CDR1 MDHEN and CDR2 SYDVKM. Trimming took off 5 bases at V and 4 bases at J, with 15 bases between the two ends.

V is TRBV2 and J is TRBJ2-7; 9 bases match TRBD2. The CDR3 runs to 16 residues. CDR1 is SNHLY, CDR2 FYNNEI, per germline. The ends lost 5 bases at V and 6 bases at J; junction bases unmatched: 14. The CDR3 spells CASSIAYSGRRGEQYF. CDR3 DNA sequence: TGTGCCAGCAGTATCGCCTATAGCGGGAGAAGGGGCGAGCAGTACTTC.

This chain uses TRBV7-8 with TRBJ2-5, with D unclear. The CDR3 contains 13 residues. Germline V CDR1 and CDR2: SGHVS, FQNEAQ. The ends were cut back, 5 bases at V and 0 bases at J, with 7 bases in the middle. CDR3 residues: CASSLRHQETQYF. In DNA form, the CDR3 reads TGTGCCAGCAGCCTTCGGCACCAAGAGACCCAGTACTTC.

The CDR3 DNA follows: TGTGCCAGCAGCGTAGAGCGGAAGTCCTACGAGCAGTACTTC. It yields the protein CASSVERKSYEQYF. V is TRBV9 and J is TRBJ2-7; D may be TRBD2 (5 bases). Germline CDR1 SGDLS, CDR2 YYNGEE. The CDR3 is 14 residues long. Trimming stripped 0 bases from V and 1 base from J, with 8 bases between. Together with reference TRBV9 and TRBJ2-7, the CDR3 gives the full variable domain: DSGVTQTPKHLITATGQRVTLRCSPRSGDLSVYWYQQSLDQGLQFLIQYYNGEERAKGNILERFSAQQFPDLHSELNLSSLELGDSALYFCASSVERKSYEQYFGPGTRLTVT.

The chain uses TRBV6-1 and TRBJ1-4; D might be TRBD1 (6 bases). Trimming took 6 bases from V and 0 from J, leaving 11 bases between them. Looked up from germline, CDR1 is MNHNS and CDR2 is SASEGT. CDR3 length: 15 residues. The DNA of the CDR3 is TGTGCCAGCAGGCTTCCAGGGGCAACTAATGAAAAACTGTTTTTT. This codes for CASRLPGATNEKLFF.

This clone was detected only a few times. The chain combines TRBV7-2 with TRBJ2-5; 10 bases line up with TRBD2. This CDR3 region has 19 residues. The V segment lost 1 base and the J segment 5 bases; nucleotides outside the gene matches: 16. From germline, CDR1 is SGHTA and CDR2 FQGNSA. DNA for the CDR3: TGTGCCAGCAGCTTAGTATTTGGACTAGCGGAGGGAGATCGGGAGACCCAGTACTTC. Translated: CASSLVFGLAEGDRETQYF. Full variable domain (missing parts from reference TRBV7-2 and TRBJ2-5): GAGVSQSPSNKVTEKGKDVELRCDPISGHTALYWYRQSLGQGLEFLIYFQGNSAPDKSGLPSDRFSAERTGGSVSTLTIQRTQQEDSAVYLCASSLVFGLAEGDRETQYFGPGTRLLVL.

This clone was recorded once. The V and J genes are TRBV27 and TRBJ1-1; TRBD1 might be the D (5 bases). Germline V lookup: CDR1 MNHEY, CDR2 SMNVEV (reference sequence). Trimming removed 2 bases at V and 5 bases at J, with 15 bases between. The CDR3 has 15 amino acids. CDR3 sequence reads: CASSLLAGFWTEAFF. In nucleotides, the CDR3 is TGTGCCAGCAGTTTACTAGCAGGGTTTTGGACTGAAGCTTTCTTT.

This clone was counted only a few times. This chain links TRBV7-2 with TRBJ2-7; 9 bases map to TRBD1. In germline, CDR1 is SGHTA, CDR2 FQGNSA. This CDR3 has 17 residues. V lost 0 bases, J lost 3 bases, and 9 bases stayed unmatched. CDR3: CASSLAAGTGNGYEQYF. In nucleotides, the CDR3 is TGTGCCAGCAGCTTAGCCGCCGGGACAGGGAATGGCTACGAGCAGTACTTC.

The rearrangement uses TRBV19 and TRBJ1-5, with D maybe TRBD1 (5 bases). The V gene's germline CDR1 is LNHDA and CDR2 SQIVND (reference sequence). The CDR3 has 14 amino acids. The germline V and J ends were trimmed by 6 bases and 4 bases, with 13 bases remaining between them. This chain's CDR3 is CASSGGVGNQPQHF. In DNA, the CDR3 is TGTGCCAGTAGCGGGGGGGTTGGAAATCAGCCCCAGCATTTT.

In this sample, this clone turned up a few times. The rearrangement joins TRBV4-2 to TRBJ1-5; D is ambiguous. The CDR3 covers 13 residues. V gave up 3 bases and J gave up 5 bases, with 8 bases separating them. CDR1 LGHNA and CDR2 YNFKEQ come from the germline V gene. CDR3 coding DNA: TGTGCCAGCAGCCAGGGCGCGGATCAGCCCCAGCATTTT. Translated: CASSQGADQPQHF.

This clone was found a few times. This sequence joins TRBV6-6 and TRBJ2-1, with a possible D match to TRBD2 (6 bases). CDR1 MNHNY and CDR2 SVGAGI come from the germline V gene (reference sequence). The CDR3 extends over 14 amino acids. V shed 2 bases and J shed 4 bases, with 9 bases lying between them. The CDR3 sequence: CASSYGEDYNEQFF. The CDR3 bases are TGTGCCAGCAGTTACGGGGAGGATTACAATGAGCAGTTCTTC.

This clone has more than one count but fewer than ten. This chain uses TRBV9 with TRBJ1-1, with D perhaps matching TRBD1 (6 bases). Germline loops: CDR1 SGDLS, CDR2 YYNGEE. CDR3 length equals 13 residues. Trimming left V 3 bases short and J 5 bases short, with 11 bases between. The CDR3 DNA sequence: TGTGCCAGCAGCGGCACCGACAGGACTGAAGCTTTCTTT. This sequence encodes CASSGTDRTEAFF.

The chain links TRBV2 to TRBJ1-1, with D perhaps matching TRBD1 (5 bases). This CDR3 has 15 residues. Trimming removed 4 bases from V and 1 base from J, with 13 bases in between. Germline CDR1 is SNHLY and CDR2 is FYNNEI. The chain's CDR3 is CASSGGDWSNTEAFF. CDR3 nucleotides: TGTGCCAGCAGTGGGGGGGACTGGTCGAACACTGAAGCTTTCTTT.

The chain combines TRBV6-5 with TRBJ1-4; D is unclear. The CDR3 runs to 14 residues. V was clipped by 3 bases and J by 8 bases, with 13 bases between them. Germline V gives CDR1 MNHEY, CDR2 SVGAGI. The DNA for the CDR3 is TGTGCCAGCAGTTATTCGGTTTCCGGGGAAAAACTGTTTTTT. Its protein is CASSYSVSGEKLFF.

This rearrangement joins TRBV6-4 to TRBJ2-1, with D unclear. V lost 2 bases, J lost 4 bases, and 6 bases lay in between. The CDR3 loop spans 13 amino acids. CDR1 is MRHNA and CDR2 is SNTAGT in the germline V gene. The CDR3 region has the DNA TGTGCCAGCAGTGACAACAGATACAATGAGCAGTTCTTC. Residues: CASSDNRYNEQFF.

V is TRBV5-1 and J is TRBJ2-5; TRBD1 might be the D (6 bases). CDR3 length equals 14 residues. Trimming stripped 4 bases from V and 5 bases from J, with 15 bases between. The germline V gene has CDR1 SGHRS and CDR2 YFSETQ. CDR3: CASSPGQLGETQYF. The CDR3 region has the DNA TGCGCCAGCAGCCCGGGACAACTCGGGGAGACCCAGTACTTC.

The chain is built from TRBV5-1 and TRBJ2-2; TRBD1 is a possible D gene (5 bases). The V gene's germline CDR1 is SGHRS and CDR2 YFSETQ. V was trimmed by 0 bases and J by 4 bases, leaving 10 bases between them. The CDR3 loop spans 15 amino acids. The CDR3 DNA is TGCGCCAGCAGCTTGGGGCAGGGCGGCACCGGGGAGCTGTTTTTT. This gives the protein CASSLGQGGTGELFF.

In its sample, this clone was seen once. The chain recombines TRBV7-2 with TRBJ1-6; possibly TRBD1 for D (6 bases). CDR1 SGHTA and CDR2 FQGNSA come from the germline V gene. There are 14 residues in the CDR3. The germline V and J ends were trimmed by 5 bases and 7 bases, with 12 bases remaining between them. CDR3 bases: TGTGCCAGCAGCCAGGGGAGGGACAATTCACCCCTCCACTTT. Amino acids: CASSQGRDNSPLHF.

The rearrangement links TRBV2 to TRBJ1-4; TRBD1 matches 8 bases. CDR1 is SNHLY, CDR2 FYNNEI, per germline. The CDR3 spans 14 residues. Germline trimming cut 4 bases from V and 4 bases from J; bases unmatched to any gene: 2. The CDR3 bases are TGTGCCAGCAGTGTGACAGGGGTTAATGAAAAACTGTTTTTT. Encoded protein: CASSVTGVNEKLFF.

V is TRBV19 and J is TRBJ2-4, with D possibly TRBD2 on 6 matching bases. Trimming pared 3 bases from V and 1 base from J, leaving 13 bases between. CDR3 length equals 16 residues. Germline CDR1 LNHDA, CDR2 SQIVND (reference sequence). DNA of the CDR3: TGTGCCAGTAGTATGCGGGATGACAGCGCCAAAAACATTCAGTACTTC. This codes for CASSMRDDSAKNIQYF.

Only one count was recorded for this clone. This same CDR3 is encoded by further DNA sequences in the sample. The chain has TRBV5-4 and TRBJ1-1; TRBD1 might be the D (6 bases). The CDR3 loop spans 14 amino acids. V was pared by 4 bases and J by 1 base, with 11 bases between. CDR1 is SGHNT and CDR2 is YYREEE in the germline V gene (reference sequence). This CDR3 is CASSPQGRNTEAFF. As DNA, the CDR3 is TGTGCCAGCAGCCCTCAGGGGAGGAACACTGAAGCTTTCTTT.